The present T cell receptor (beta chain) was sequenced within a study of OX40 agonist ivuxolimab in advanced cancers. Clones were sequenced by immunoSEQ multiplex PCR, and TCRdb holds only the in-frame ones, with some missing. The top ten clones hold 5.5% to 7% of a sample with 45,000 to 65,000 clones, around 77% of them seen once. Germline CDR1 is MNHEY and CDR2 is SMNVEV (reference sequence). This CDR3 contains 15 residues. The ends were cut back, 5 bases at V and 1 base at J, with 14 bases in the middle. This receptor was taken from an adult with an advanced solid tumor such as melanoma, head and neck, liver or kidney cancer. The source material was CD4+ or CD8+ T cells sorted from blood, sampled in a trial of the OX40 agonist ivuxolimab. The rearrangement uses TRBV27 and TRBJ1-2, with D hard to call. In DNA form, the CDR3 reads TGTGCCAGCAGTCCGTTGGACGGCCTTAACTATGGCTACACCTTC. Its protein product is CASSPLDGLNYGYTF.